Listed below are T cell receptor beta chains from one sample, sequenced in a study of blood T cell repertoires in COVID-19. Using immunoSEQ multiplex PCR, the repertoire was profiled, and TCRdb retains in-frame clones only, with some absent. The data contain 500,000 or so clones, 87% of them seen just once; the ten biggest clones take up about 0.75%. The sample consisted of PBMCs or T cells enriched from blood (not recorded which). The receptor source for this set is a woman in her late teens or twenties who had recovered from COVID-19. CDR3s include the opening cysteine and the closing phenylalanine or tryptophan. The order of the fields is D gene, J gene, V gene, clone size, CDR3 protein, CDR3 DNA. The D gene is left open where the match is weak. For some rows the clone size is stated as once, few or many, or as a class when expanded; others skip it.

d_call: TRBD1
j_call: TRBJ1-1
v_call: TRBV3-1/TRBV3-2
clone_size: -
cdr3_aa: CASSRRDSISEAFF
cdr3_nt: TGTGCCAGCAGCCGCCGGGACAGCATCTCTGAAGCTTTCTTT

d_call: -
j_call: TRBJ2-7
v_call: TRBV5-5
clone_size: -
cdr3_aa: CASSLVVGGGALSEQYF
cdr3_nt: TGTGCCAGCAGCTTGGTCGTTGGAGGGGGCGCATTGTCCGAGCAGTACTTC

d_call: TRBD1
j_call: TRBJ1-2
v_call: TRBV19
clone_size: -
cdr3_aa: CASTKPGQLNSNYGYTF
cdr3_nt: TGTGCCAGTACCAAACCGGGACAGTTAAATTCTAACTATGGCTACACCTTC

d_call: TRBD1
j_call: TRBJ1-2
v_call: TRBV30
clone_size: few
cdr3_aa: CAWSGDRGRYTF
cdr3_nt: TGTGCCTGGAGTGGTGACAGGGGTAGGTACACCTTC

d_call: TRBD1
j_call: TRBJ2-7
v_call: TRBV6-6
clone_size: once
cdr3_aa: CASSQPGQGRVPYF
cdr3_nt: TGTGCCAGCAGTCAACCGGGACAGGGGAGGGTTCCGTACTTC

d_call: -
j_call: TRBJ1-1
v_call: TRBV5-1
clone_size: once
cdr3_aa: CASSHGQSSMNTEAFF
cdr3_nt: TGCGCCAGCAGCCACGGACAGTCTAGTATGAACACTGAAGCTTTCTTT

d_call: -
j_call: TRBJ2-1
v_call: TRBV2
clone_size: -
cdr3_aa: CASSVLSRENEQFF
cdr3_nt: TGTGCCAGCAGTGTCCTTTCCAGGGAAAATGAGCAGTTCTTC

d_call: TRBD1
j_call: TRBJ1-2
v_call: TRBV19
clone_size: -
cdr3_aa: CASSMAGGAYYGYTF
cdr3_nt: TGTGCCAGTAGTATGGCAGGGGGCGCATACTATGGCTACACCTTC

d_call: TRBD1
j_call: TRBJ1-5
v_call: TRBV5-8
clone_size: -
cdr3_aa: CASSLSDRGRGGRGQPQHF
cdr3_nt: TGTGCCAGCAGCTTAAGTGACAGGGGACGAGGTGGTAGAGGTCAGCCCCAGCATTTT

d_call: -
j_call: TRBJ1-1
v_call: TRBV6-5
clone_size: -
cdr3_aa: CASTWGGPNTEAFF
cdr3_nt: TGTGCCAGCACCTGGGGGGGACCTAACACTGAAGCTTTCTTT

d_call: -
j_call: TRBJ1-5
v_call: TRBV3-1/TRBV3-2
clone_size: -
cdr3_aa: CASSPQGGQPQHF
cdr3_nt: TGTGCCAGCAGCCCACAGGGTGGTCAGCCCCAGCATTTT

d_call: -
j_call: TRBJ1-2
v_call: TRBV12-3/TRBV12-4
clone_size: -
cdr3_aa: CASSLEHSYGYTF
cdr3_nt: TGTGCCAGCAGTTTAGAACACAGTTATGGCTACACCTTC

d_call: -
j_call: TRBJ1-1
v_call: TRBV30
clone_size: -
cdr3_aa: CAWRAGMNTEAFF
cdr3_nt: TGTGCCTGGAGGGCAGGGATGAACACTGAAGCTTTCTTT